The 6 T cell receptor beta chains below come from one sample, sequenced in a study of shared T cell receptors in the human thymus (dated by TCRdb to about 2021). The method behind the library was the immunoSEQ multiplex PCR assay. TCRdb took this table from immuneACCESS and kept in-frame rearrangements with V and J called. Such tables lack part of the clones; where checked against another copy, unresolved V genes explain under half of the gap, and the rest is unexplained. Present in this sample are hundreds of thousands of clones, around 89% of which were seen just once. The top ten clonotypes cover around 0.01% of the sample. This sample also appeared in a second study, on human thymus T cells.

The specimen was thymocytes. These TCRs come from a boy under three years old with a congenital heart defect. Donor details come from another sample of the same person, matched by shared clones.

This chain connects TRBV30 to TRBJ2-3, with D tentatively TRBD2 (5 bases). The CDR3 length is 15 residues. Germline CDR1 GTSNPN, CDR2 SVGIG (reference sequence). Trimming shortened V by 5 bases and J by 5 bases, and 20 bases separated the two germline ends. CDR3 sequence reads: CAWVPISVTQDTQYF. In DNA form, the CDR3 reads TGTGCCTGGGTTCCCATTAGCGTTACCCAAGATACGCAGTATTTT.

The rearrangement uses TRBV9 and TRBJ2-1, with 7 bases lining up with TRBD2. J lost 2 bases, V lost 2 bases, and 10 bases had no gene match. This CDR3 is 17 amino acids long. The V gene's germline CDR1 is SGDLS and CDR2 YYNGEE. In DNA form, the CDR3 reads TGTGCCAGCAGCGTGACAGCGGGACCGCCGCCCTACAATGAGCAGTTCTTC. Its translation is CASSVTAGPPPYNEQFF.

This clone was seen once. V is TRBV28 and J is TRBJ1-2; tentative D call: TRBD1 (5 bases). The V end was cut by 4 bases, the J end by 4 bases, with 16 bases between. CDR1 is MDHEN and CDR2 is SYDVKM in the germline V gene. The CDR3 is 15 amino acids. DNA of the CDR3: TGTGCCAGCAGTTCCCCCCACGGGGGTTTCTATGGCTACACCTTC. It yields the protein CASSSPHGGFYGYTF.

This chain connects TRBV4-3 to TRBJ2-1, with 9 bases aligning to TRBD2. CDR1 LGHNA and CDR2 YSLEER come from the germline V gene. The V and J ends lost 2 bases and 4 bases, in that order; junction bases with no gene match: 3. CDR3 size: 15 residues. This CDR3 reads CASSQRLAAYNEQFF. CDR3 sequence (DNA): TGCGCCAGCAGCCAACGACTAGCGGCATACAATGAGCAGTTCTTC.

The chain joins TRBV5-6 to TRBJ2-5; no reliable D call. V lost 1 base and J 4 bases, leaving 5 bases between the germline ends. The CDR3 length is 12 residues. From germline, CDR1 is SGHDT and CDR2 YYEEEE. The CDR3 spells CASSLRGETQYF. The DNA of the CDR3 is TGTGCCAGCAGCTTGAGAGGAGAGACCCAGTACTTC.

The chain uses TRBV27 and TRBJ2-7; 14 bases fit TRBD2. The germline gives CDR1 MNHEY, CDR2 SMNVEV (reference sequence). The V gene end was trimmed by 5 bases and the J gene end by 2 bases; junction bases not matched to a gene: 17. The CDR3 extends over 20 amino acids. In DNA, the CDR3 is TGTGCCAGCAGTCCTGGGGGGGGGTCGGGGACTAGCGGGAGTACCTACGAGCAGTACTTC. Amino acid sequence: CASSPGGGSGTSGSTYEQYF.